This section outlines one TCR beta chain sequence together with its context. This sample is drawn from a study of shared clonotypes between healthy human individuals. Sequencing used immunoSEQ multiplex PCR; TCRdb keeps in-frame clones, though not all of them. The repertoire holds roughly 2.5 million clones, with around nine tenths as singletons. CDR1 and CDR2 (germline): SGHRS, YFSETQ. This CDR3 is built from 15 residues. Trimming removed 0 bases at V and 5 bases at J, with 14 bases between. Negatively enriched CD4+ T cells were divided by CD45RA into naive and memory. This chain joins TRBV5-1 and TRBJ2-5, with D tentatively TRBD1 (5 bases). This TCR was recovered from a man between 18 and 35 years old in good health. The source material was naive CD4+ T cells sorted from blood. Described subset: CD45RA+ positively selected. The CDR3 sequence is CASSLEASKGETQYF. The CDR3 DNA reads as TGCGCCAGCAGCTTGGAGGCCTCCAAGGGGGAGACCCAGTACTTC.